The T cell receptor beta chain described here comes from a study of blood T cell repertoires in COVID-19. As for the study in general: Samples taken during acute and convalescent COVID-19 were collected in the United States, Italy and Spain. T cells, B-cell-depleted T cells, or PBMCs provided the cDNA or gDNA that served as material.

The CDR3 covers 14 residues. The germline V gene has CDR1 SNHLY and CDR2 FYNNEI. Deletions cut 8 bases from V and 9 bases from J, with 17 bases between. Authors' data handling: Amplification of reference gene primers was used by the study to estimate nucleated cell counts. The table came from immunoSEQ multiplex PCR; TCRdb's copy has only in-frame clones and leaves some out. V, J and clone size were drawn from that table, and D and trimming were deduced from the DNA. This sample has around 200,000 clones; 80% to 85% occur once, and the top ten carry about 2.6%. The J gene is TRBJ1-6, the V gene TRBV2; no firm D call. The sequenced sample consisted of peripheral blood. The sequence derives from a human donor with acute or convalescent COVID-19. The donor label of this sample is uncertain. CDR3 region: CASGGIGNGSPLHF. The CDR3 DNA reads TGTGCCAGCGGAGGGATAGGTAACGGTTCACCCCTCCACTTT.